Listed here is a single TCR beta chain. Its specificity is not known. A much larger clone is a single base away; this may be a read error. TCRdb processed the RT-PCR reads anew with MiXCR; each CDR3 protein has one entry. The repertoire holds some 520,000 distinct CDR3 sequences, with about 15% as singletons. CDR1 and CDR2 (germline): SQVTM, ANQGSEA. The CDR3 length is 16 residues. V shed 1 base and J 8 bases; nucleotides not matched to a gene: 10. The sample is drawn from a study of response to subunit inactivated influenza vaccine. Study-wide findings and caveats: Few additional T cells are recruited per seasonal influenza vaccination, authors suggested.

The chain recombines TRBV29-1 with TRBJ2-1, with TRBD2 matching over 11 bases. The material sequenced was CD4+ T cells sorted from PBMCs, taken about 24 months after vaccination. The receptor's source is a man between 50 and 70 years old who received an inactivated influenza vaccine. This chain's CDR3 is CSVEGRVAGGRYEQFF. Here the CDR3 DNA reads TGCAGCGTTGAAGGCCGAGTAGCGGGGGGGCGGTATGAGCAGTTCTTC.